This entry describes one TCR beta chain. V was clipped by 4 bases and J by 8 bases, with 16 bases between them. Germline CDR1 SGHRS, CDR2 YFSETQ. The CDR3 runs 14 residues. This specimen belongs to a study of control samples from healthy donors and cancer patients. Data came from immunoSEQ multiplex PCR; TCRdb stores just in-frame clones and leaves some out. This repertoire shows 100,000 to 150,000 clones, 85% to 95% found once; its top ten account for approximately 0.58%. The chain couples TRBV5-1 to TRBJ2-1, with a weak D call TRBD2 (6 bases). Sequences were obtained from PBMCs. This TCR came from a man older than 75 with head and neck cancer. The DNA of the CDR3 is TGCGCCAGCAGCCCGGGGACTGGCAGGGATGAGCAGTTCTTC. Protein: CASSPGTGRDEQFF.